This TCR beta chain was recovered during a study of CD8+ T cells in alopecia areata. Study context: Treatment comprised oral tofacitinib, 5 to 10 mg twice daily, in treated patients. Study-level results: Numerous expanded lesional clones remained in scalp and blood during tofacitinib.

Germline V CDR1 and CDR2: SQVTM, ANQGSEA. The CDR3 loop spans 13 amino acids. V was shortened by 1 base and J by 2 bases, with 8 bases between the two germline ends. As the sequencing template, cDNA was produced by extracting RNA and reverse transcribing it. Only in-frame clones appear in the TCRdb table, and some are missing; sequencing was by immunoSEQ multiplex PCR. Here the sample spans under 200,000 clones, less than 70% being singletons. A note on this clone: Its antigen remains unknown. Other DNA sequences within the sample encode an identical CDR3.

Treatment specified: oral pan-JAK inhibitor, 5-10 mg twice daily. This specimen consisted of CD4+ T cells sorted from blood, obtained at week 24, from a patient treated with tofacitinib. This rearrangement joins TRBV29-1 to TRBJ1-1; D is undetermined. This TCR came from a human donor with alopecia areata. The CDR3 loop reads CSVEVGGNTEAFF. CDR3 DNA: TGCAGCGTTGAAGTGGGTGGAAACACTGAAGCTTTCTTT.